The clone carrying this TCR beta chain came up a few times. The target antigen is unknown. This same CDR3 is encoded by further DNA sequences in the sample. This record belongs to a study of shared clonotypes between healthy human individuals. The study's findings and limits: Represented diversity, genetic and exposure-history alike, was limited by few donors. Deeper or shallower sequencing was expected to change how clonotypes are shared among donors.

Assay execution proceeded at the deep level. Measured with immunoSEQ multiplex PCR; TCRdb has only the in-frame clones, and not every one. Of around 450,000 clones in the sample, roughly 77% were seen once. CDR1 is MGHDK and CDR2 is SYGVNS in the germline V gene. The CDR3 spans 15 residues. V was cut by 3 bases and J by 8 bases, with 16 bases left in between. The chain is built from TRBV25-1 and TRBJ1-4; D may be TRBD1 (5 bases). The sequenced sample was PBMCs. The origin of this receptor is a woman in her 40s in good health. Some clones in this sample may be carry-over from other donors' samples. The CDR3 DNA reads TGTGCCAGCAGTGACCCCGGGGGAGGGAACGAAAAACTGTTTTTT. It yields the protein CASSDPGGGNEKLFF.